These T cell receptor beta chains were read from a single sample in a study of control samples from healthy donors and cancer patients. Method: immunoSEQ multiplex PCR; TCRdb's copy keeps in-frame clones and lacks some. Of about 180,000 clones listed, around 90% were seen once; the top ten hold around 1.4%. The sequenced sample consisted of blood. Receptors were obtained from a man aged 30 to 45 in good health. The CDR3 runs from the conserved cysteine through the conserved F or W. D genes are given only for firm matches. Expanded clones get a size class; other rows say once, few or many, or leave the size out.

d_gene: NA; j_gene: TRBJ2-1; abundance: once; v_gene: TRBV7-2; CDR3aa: CASSPSPGTAYNEQFF; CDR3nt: TGTGCCAGCAGCCCATCGCCCGGGACGGCGTACAATGAGCAGTTCTTC
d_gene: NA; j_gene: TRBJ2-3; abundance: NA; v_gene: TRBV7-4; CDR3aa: CASIVVLTQYF; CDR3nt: TGTGCCAGCATCGTGGTACTTACGCAGTATTTT
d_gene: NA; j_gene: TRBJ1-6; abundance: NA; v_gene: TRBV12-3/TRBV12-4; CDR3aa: CASSSQNSPLHF; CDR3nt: TGTGCCAGCAGTAGTCAGAATTCACCCCTCCACTTT
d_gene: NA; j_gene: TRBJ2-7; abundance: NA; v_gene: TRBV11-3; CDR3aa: CASSLDQNRDDPYEQYF; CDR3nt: TGTGCCAGCAGCTTAGATCAAAACAGGGACGATCCCTACGAGCAGTACTTC
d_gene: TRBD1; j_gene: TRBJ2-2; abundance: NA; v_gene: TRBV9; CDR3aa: CASSVGTGANTGELFF; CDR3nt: TGTGCCAGCAGCGTTGGGACAGGCGCGAACACCGGGGAGCTGTTTTTT
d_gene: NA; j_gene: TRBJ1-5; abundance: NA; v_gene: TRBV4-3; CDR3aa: CASSQDLEQAGQPQHF; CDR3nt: TGCGCCAGCAGCCAAGATCTGGAACAGGCCGGTCAGCCCCAGCATTTT
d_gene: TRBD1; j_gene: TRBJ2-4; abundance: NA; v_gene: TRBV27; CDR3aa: CASSHLPGQGDGSKNIQYF; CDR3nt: TGTGCCAGCAGTCACCTGCCGGGACAGGGGGATGGGTCCAAAAACATTCAGTACTTC
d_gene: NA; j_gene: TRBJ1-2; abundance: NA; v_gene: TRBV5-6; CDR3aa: CASSTGQNGGLGYTF; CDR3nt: TGTGCCAGCAGCACCGGACAGAACGGGGGTCTTGGCTACACCTTC
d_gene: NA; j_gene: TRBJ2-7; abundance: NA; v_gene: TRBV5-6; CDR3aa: CASSSGLELYEQYF; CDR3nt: TGTGCCAGCAGCTCCGGACTTGAACTGTACGAGCAGTACTTC
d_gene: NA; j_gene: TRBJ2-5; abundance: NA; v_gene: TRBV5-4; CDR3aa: CASSLSGEETQYF; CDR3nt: TGTGCCAGCAGCTTGTCTGGAGAAGAGACCCAGTACTTC
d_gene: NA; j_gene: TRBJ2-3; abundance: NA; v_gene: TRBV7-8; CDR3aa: CASSLWIRQVSTDTQYF; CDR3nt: TGTGCCAGCAGCTTATGGATTAGGCAGGTATCCACAGATACGCAGTATTTT
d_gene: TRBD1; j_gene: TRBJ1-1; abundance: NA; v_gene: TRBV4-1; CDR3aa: CASSPRDSPWITEAFF; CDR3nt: TGCGCCAGCAGCCCCCGGGACAGCCCCTGGATCACTGAAGCTTTCTTT
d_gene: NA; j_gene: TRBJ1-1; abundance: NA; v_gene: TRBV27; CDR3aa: CASSSSTGFLSRNTEAFF; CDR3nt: TGTGCCAGCAGTTCATCTACAGGGTTTCTCTCTCGAAACACTGAAGCTTTCTTT
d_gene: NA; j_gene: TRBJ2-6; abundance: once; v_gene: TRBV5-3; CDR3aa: CARIRGRGRGVDGANVLTF; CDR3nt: TGTGCCAGAATCCGCGGGCGCGGCAGGGGGGTTGATGGGGCCAACGTCCTGACTTTC
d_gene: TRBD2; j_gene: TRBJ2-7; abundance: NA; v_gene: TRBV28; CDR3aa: CASRGLTSAYGEQYF; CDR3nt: TGTGCCAGCAGAGGGCTGACTAGCGCTTACGGCGAGCAGTACTTC
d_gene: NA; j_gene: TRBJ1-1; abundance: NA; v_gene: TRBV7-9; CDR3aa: CASSHEERAEAFF; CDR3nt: TGTGCCAGCAGCCATGAAGAGAGGGCTGAAGCTTTCTTT
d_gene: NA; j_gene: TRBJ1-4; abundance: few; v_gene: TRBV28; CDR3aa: CASSLIWVSGNEKLFF; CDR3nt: TGTGCCAGCAGTTTAATATGGGTTTCGGGCAATGAAAAACTGTTTTTT
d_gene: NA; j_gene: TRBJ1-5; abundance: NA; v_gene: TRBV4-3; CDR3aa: CASSPDRHQPQHF; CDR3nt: TGCGCCAGCAGCCCAGATCGACATCAGCCCCAGCATTTT
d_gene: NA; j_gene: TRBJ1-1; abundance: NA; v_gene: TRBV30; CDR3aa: CAWSSSIPGAFF; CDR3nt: TGTGCCTGGAGTTCCTCCATTCCTGGAGCTTTCTTT
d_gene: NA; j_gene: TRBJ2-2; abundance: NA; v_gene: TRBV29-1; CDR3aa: CSVVGATGELFF; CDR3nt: TGCAGCGTTGTAGGGGCCACCGGGGAGCTGTTTTTT
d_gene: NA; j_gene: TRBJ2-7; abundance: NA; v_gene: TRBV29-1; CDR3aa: CSVDSGRDEQYF; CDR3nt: TGCAGCGTTGACAGTGGGAGAGACGAGCAGTACTTC
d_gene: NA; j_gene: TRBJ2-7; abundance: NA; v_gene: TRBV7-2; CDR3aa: CASSQRGHRAYEQYF; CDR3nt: TGTGCCAGCAGCCAGAGGGGACACCGAGCCTACGAGCAGTACTTC
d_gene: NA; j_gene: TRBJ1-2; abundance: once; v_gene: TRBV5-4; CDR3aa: CASSPAGAYGYTF; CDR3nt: TGTGCCAGCAGCCCAGCCGGGGCGTATGGCTACACCTTC
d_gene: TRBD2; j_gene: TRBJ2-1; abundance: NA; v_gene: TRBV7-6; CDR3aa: CASLASGRDNEQFF; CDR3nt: TGTGCCAGCTTAGCTAGCGGGAGGGACAATGAGCAGTTCTTC
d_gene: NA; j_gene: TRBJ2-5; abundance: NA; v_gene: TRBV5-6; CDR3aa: CASSLGRGETQYF; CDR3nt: TGTGCCAGCAGCTTGGGCAGGGGAGAGACCCAGTACTTC
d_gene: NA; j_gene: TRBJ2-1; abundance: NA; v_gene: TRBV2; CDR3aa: CASNAGWYNEQFF; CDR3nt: TGTGCCAGCAACGCCGGATGGTACAATGAGCAGTTCTTC
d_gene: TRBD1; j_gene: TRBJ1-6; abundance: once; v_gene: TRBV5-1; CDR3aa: CASRPASGTGGNSPLHF; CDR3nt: TGCGCCAGCCGTCCCGCCTCCGGGACAGGGGGTAATTCACCCCTCCACTTT
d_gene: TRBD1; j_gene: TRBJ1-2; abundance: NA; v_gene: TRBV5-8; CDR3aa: CASSFGENRGLGYGYTF; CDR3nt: TGTGCCAGCAGCTTCGGGGAAAACAGGGGGCTCGGCTATGGCTACACCTTC
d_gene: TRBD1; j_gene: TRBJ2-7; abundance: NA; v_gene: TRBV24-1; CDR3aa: CATSDPGTGTYEQYF; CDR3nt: TGTGCCACCAGTGATCCCGGGACAGGGACCTACGAGCAGTACTTC
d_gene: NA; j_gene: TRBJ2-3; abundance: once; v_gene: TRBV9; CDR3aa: CASSVEGVTDTQYF; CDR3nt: TGTGCCAGCAGCGTAGAAGGGGTCACAGATACGCAGTATTTT
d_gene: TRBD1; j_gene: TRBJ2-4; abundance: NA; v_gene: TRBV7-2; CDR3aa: CASSPRGLSAKNIQYF; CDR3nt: TGTGCCAGCAGCCCCAGGGGGCTTTCTGCCAAAAACATTCAGTACTTC
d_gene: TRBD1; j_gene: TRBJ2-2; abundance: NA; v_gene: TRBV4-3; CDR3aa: CASSAGTGVAGELFF; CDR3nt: TGCGCCAGCAGCGCGGGGACAGGGGTGGCCGGGGAGCTGTTTTTT
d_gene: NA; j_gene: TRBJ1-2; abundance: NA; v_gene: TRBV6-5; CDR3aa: CASSYPLAGGYGYTF; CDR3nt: TGTGCCAGCAGTTACCCCCTAGCGGGGGGCTATGGCTACACCTTC
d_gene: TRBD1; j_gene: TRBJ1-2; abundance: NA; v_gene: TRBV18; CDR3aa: CASSPLGTETGNYGYTF; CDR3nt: TGTGCCAGCTCCCCTCTCGGGACAGAGACAGGGAACTATGGCTACACCTTC
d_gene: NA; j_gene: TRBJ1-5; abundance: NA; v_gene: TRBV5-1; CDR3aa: CASSTGGQDQPQHF; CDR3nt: TGCGCCAGCAGCACGGGGGGCCAGGATCAGCCCCAGCATTTT
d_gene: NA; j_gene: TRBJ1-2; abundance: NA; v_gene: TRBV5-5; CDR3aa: CASSTGPLTNYGYTF; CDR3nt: TGTGCCAGCAGCACCGGACCCCTAACTAACTATGGCTACACCTTC
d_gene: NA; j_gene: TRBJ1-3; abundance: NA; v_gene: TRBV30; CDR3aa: CAWSLSSSGNTIYF; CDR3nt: TGTGCCTGGAGCCTCTCATCCTCTGGAAACACCATATATTTT
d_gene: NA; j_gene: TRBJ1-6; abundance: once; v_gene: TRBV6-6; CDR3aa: CASSRSDTVWRSPGNSPLHF; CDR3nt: TGTGCCAGCAGCCGGTCAGATACTGTTTGGAGGTCCCCCGGTAATTCACCCCTCCACTTT
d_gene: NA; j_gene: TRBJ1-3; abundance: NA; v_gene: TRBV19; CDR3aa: CAAQEGTPNSGNTIYF; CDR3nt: TGTGCCGCCCAGGAAGGGACACCTAACTCTGGAAACACCATATATTTT
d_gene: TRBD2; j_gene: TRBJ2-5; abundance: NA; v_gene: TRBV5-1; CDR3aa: CASSLIAGEAETQYF; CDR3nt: TGCGCCAGCAGCTTGATTGCGGGGGAAGCGGAGACCCAGTACTTC
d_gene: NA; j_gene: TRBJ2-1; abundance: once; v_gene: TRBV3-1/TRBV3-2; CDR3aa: CASSQRGSNEQFF; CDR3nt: TGTGCCAGCAGCCAACGAGGGTCCAATGAGCAGTTCTTC
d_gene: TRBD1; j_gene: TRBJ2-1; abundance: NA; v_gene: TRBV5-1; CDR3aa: CASSPTGDSYNEQFF; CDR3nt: TGCGCCAGCAGCCCAACAGGGGACTCCTACAATGAGCAGTTCTTC
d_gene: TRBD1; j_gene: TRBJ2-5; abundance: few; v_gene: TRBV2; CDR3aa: CASSETGGWRETQYF; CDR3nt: TGTGCCAGCAGCGAAACAGGGGGCTGGCGAGAGACCCAGTACTTC
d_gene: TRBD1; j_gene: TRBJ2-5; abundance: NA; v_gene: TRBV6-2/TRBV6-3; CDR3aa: CASSSQGVRETQYF; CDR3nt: TGTGCCAGCAGTTCCCAGGGGGTTCGGGAGACCCAGTACTTC
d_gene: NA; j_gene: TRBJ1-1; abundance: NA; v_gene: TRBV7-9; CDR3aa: CASSLQDTEAFF; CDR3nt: TGTGCCAGCAGCTTACAGGACACTGAAGCTTTCTTT
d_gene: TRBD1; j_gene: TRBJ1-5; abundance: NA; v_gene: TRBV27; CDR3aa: CASSFVGTGVVGPQHF; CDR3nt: TGTGCCAGCAGTTTCGTAGGGACAGGGGTAGTAGGGCCCCAGCATTTT
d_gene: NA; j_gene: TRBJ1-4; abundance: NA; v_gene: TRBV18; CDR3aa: CASSHRQTEKLFF; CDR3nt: TGTGCCAGCTCACATCGACAAACCGAAAAACTGTTTTTT